This T cell receptor (beta chain) was observed in a study of response to subunit inactivated influenza vaccine. Study outcomes and limitations: Each seasonal flu vaccination may recruit only limited new T cells, authors suggested.

CDR3 length equals 14 residues. The ends were cut back, 3 bases at V and 0 bases at J, with 3 bases in the middle. This clonotype was seen a handful of times. The antigen is unknown. TCRdb processed the RT-PCR reads anew with MiXCR; each CDR3 protein has one entry. The table includes some 850,000 distinct CDR3 sequences, roughly 18% detected once. The specimen comprised PBMCs from blood, sampled 4 to 6 days after vaccination. The clonotype originates from a man in his fifties or sixties who received an inactivated influenza vaccine. V and J are TRBV12-3 or TRBV12-4 and TRBJ2-6, with D hard to call. The CDR3 nucleotides are TGTGCCAGCAGTTTCTACTCTGGGGCCAACGTCCTGACTTTC. Translated: CASSFYSGANVLTF.